This is a list of T cell receptor beta chains from one sample in a study of cytomegalovirus exposure and HLA in healthy donors. Libraries were prepared by immunoSEQ multiplex PCR; TCRdb keeps only in-frame clonotypes and omits some of them. This sample carries about 120,000 clones, about 70% of them seen once, and the ten largest clones take about 2%. Sequencing input: PBMCs. These receptors originate from a human donor in good health. CDR3s include the opening cysteine and the closing phenylalanine or tryptophan. The order of the fields is D gene, clone size, V gene, J gene, CDR3 DNA, CDR3 protein. The D gene is left open where the match is weak. Rows give clone size only sometimes, using once, few, many, or a class for an expanded clone.

-	few	TRBV7-2	TRBJ2-3	TGTGCCAGCAGCTTAGACGTGAGTAGCACAGATACGCAGTATTTT	CASSLDVSSTDTQYF
TRBD2	-	TRBV4-3	TRBJ2-1	TGCGCCAGCAGCCCCCAGACTCTAGGACTAGCGGGGGGTCAAGGGTACAATGAGCAGTTCTTC	CASSPQTLGLAGGQGYNEQFF
-	-	TRBV6-1	TRBJ2-7	TGTGCCAGCAGCTCAGAACGGGCCTACGAGCAGTACTTC	CASSSERAYEQYF
TRBD1	-	TRBV6-1	TRBJ1-1	TGTGCCAGCAGTTGGGGCGGGACAGACACTGAAGCTTTCTTT	CASSWGGTDTEAFF
-	-	TRBV7-8	TRBJ2-1	TGTGCCAGCAGCTTGGCACAGCTATTCTACAATGAGCAGTTCTTC	CASSLAQLFYNEQFF
TRBD1	-	TRBV27	TRBJ2-5	TGTGCCAGCAGTTTTGGGGGGGGACAGGGAGCAGAGACCCAGTACTTC	CASSFGGGQGAETQYF
-	once	TRBV4-1	TRBJ1-2	TGCGCCAGCAGCCCCCCCCTAGGGAGGAAGCATGGCTACACCTTC	CASSPPLGRKHGYTF
TRBD1	-	TRBV28	TRBJ1-5	TGTGCCAGCACCCCCGACAGGGGGAAAGGCCAATATCAGCCCCAGCATTTT	CASTPDRGKGQYQPQHF
-	once	TRBV6-6	TRBJ2-3	TGTGCCAGCAGTTATGTGGGGGGGCAGGGAGATACGCAGTATTTT	CASSYVGGQGDTQYF
TRBD1	-	TRBV7-8	TRBJ1-5	TGTGCCAGCAGCTCCAAGGACAGGGGGAATCAGCCCCAGCATTTT	CASSSKDRGNQPQHF
-	-	TRBV30	TRBJ2-5	TGTGCCTGCCGTCCGGGACTCAAAGAGACCCAGTACTTC	CACRPGLKETQYF
TRBD2	-	TRBV6-5	TRBJ2-1	TGTGCCAGCAGTCGGACTAGCGGGCATTACAATGAGCAGTTCTTC	CASSRTSGHYNEQFF
TRBD1	-	TRBV5-1	TRBJ2-1	TGCGCCAGCAGCTTGGCTGGACAGGGTATCGTCTATGAGCAGTTCTTC	CASSLAGQGIVYEQFF
TRBD1	few	TRBV7-2	TRBJ1-2	TGTGCCAGCAACCCGTCGACAGGGCACTATGGCTACACCTTC	CASNPSTGHYGYTF
TRBD2	-	TRBV4-2	TRBJ2-5	TGTGCCAGCAGCCAAGACGACCGAGCGGGGTACCAAGAGACCCAGTACTTC	CASSQDDRAGYQETQYF
-	-	TRBV7-2	TRBJ1-1	TGTGCCAGCAGCTTAGATATCACTGAAGCTTTCTTT	CASSLDITEAFF
-	once	TRBV11-1	TRBJ2-7	TGTGCCAGCAGCTTGGGTTTGGACATACCTCAGGACTTC	CASSLGLDIPQDF
-	-	TRBV28	TRBJ2-5	TGTGCCAGCAGGAGTCGTGGGGAGGAGACCCAGTACTTC	CASRSRGEETQYF
TRBD1	-	TRBV6-5	TRBJ2-2	TGTGCCAGCAGTTCCGCCGGGACAGGGAGCGGGGAGCTGTTTTTT	CASSSAGTGSGELFF
TRBD2	-	TRBV28	TRBJ2-1	TGTGCCAGCAGTTTTCGGCGGGGGGGCGGGGGCTATGAGCAGTTCTTC	CASSFRRGGGGYEQFF
TRBD1	-	TRBV6-1	TRBJ1-2	TGTGCCAGCACCACCCCAGGGGGCAAACTCTACACCTTC	CASTTPGGKLYTF
-	few	TRBV29-1	TRBJ2-7	TGCAGCGTTCAGGGGAGTAGCTACGAGCAGTACTTC	CSVQGSSYEQYF